This T cell receptor (beta chain) was documented in a study of T cells after yellow fever vaccination. The sample holds many counts of this clonotype. V shed 3 bases and J 6 bases; nucleotides not matched to a gene: 1. The CDR3 consists of 14 residues. MiXCR was run by TCRdb on the 5' RACE reads, yielding one entry per CDR3 protein. The profile shows about 73,000 distinct CDR3 sequences, around 7% of them singletons. The source is a man aged 25-45 years who received the YFV17D yellow fever vaccine. The chain has TRBV12-3 or TRBV12-4 and TRBJ2-1, with TRBD2 matching over 11 bases. Sequenced here: CD8+ T cells sorted from PBMCs, sampled on the day of the yellow fever booster vaccination. CDR3 in amino acids: CASSLGLAVNEQFF. The CDR3 DNA reads as TGTGCCAGCAGTTTGGGACTAGCGGTCAATGAGCAGTTCTTC.